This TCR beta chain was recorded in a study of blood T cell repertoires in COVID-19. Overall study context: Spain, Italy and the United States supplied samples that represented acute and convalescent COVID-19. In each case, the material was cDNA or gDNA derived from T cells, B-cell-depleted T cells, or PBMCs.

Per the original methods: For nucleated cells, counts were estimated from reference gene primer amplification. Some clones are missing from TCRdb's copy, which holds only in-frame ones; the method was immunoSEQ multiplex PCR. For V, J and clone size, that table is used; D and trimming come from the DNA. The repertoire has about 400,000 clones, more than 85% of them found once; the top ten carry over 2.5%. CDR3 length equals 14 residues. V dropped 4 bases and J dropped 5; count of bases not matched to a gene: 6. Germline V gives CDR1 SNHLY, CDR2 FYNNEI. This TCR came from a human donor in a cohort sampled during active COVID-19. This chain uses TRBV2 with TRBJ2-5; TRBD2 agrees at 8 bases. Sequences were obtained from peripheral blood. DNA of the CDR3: TGTGCCAGCAGTGTTCGGGGGGGCCTGGAGACCCAGTACTTC. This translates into CASSVRGGLETQYF.